This paragraph reports one T cell receptor (beta chain). Germline V gene sequence: CDR1 SGHRS, CDR2 YFSETQ. The junction had 4 bases not matched to a gene; V was cut back by 1 base and J by 1 base. This CDR3 is built from 15 residues. The data stem from a study of cytomegalovirus exposure and HLA in healthy donors. Vbeta (60) and Jbeta (13) primers were used in the PCR. The repertoire was sequenced with immunoSEQ multiplex PCR; TCRdb's copy has only in-frame clones and lacks some. The sample carries around 100,000 clones, about 70% recorded once. This chain links TRBV5-1 with TRBJ2-5; 7 bases line up with TRBD2. The receptor was isolated from a man aged 25-40 years in good health and CMV-seropositive. Material: PBMCs. The CDR3 DNA reads TGCGCCAGCAGCTTGAATAGCGGGTTCCAAGAGACCCAGTACTTC. Amino acids: CASSLNSGFQETQYF.